This T cell receptor (beta chain) was captured by sequencing in a study of OX40 agonist ivuxolimab in advanced cancers. As for the study in general: Patient treatment consisted of intravenous ivuxolimab administration every 2 weeks at 0.01 to 10 mg/kg. Eligibility admitted prior anti-PD-1, anti-PD-L1 or anti-CTLA-4 therapy; 40% to 50% had some.

Clones were sequenced by immunoSEQ multiplex PCR, and TCRdb holds only the in-frame ones, with some missing. The sample has around 80,000 clones; roughly 89% are singletons. After removal of 3 bases from V and 5 bases from J, the junction contained 10 bases not matched to a gene. Per the germline V gene, CDR1 is SGHRS and CDR2 is YFSETQ. The CDR3 extends over 16 amino acids. The study, taken as a whole, reports: CD4+ and CD8+ T cells in blood underwent clonal expansion by week 6 at 0.1 to 3.0 mg/kg. Compared with others, partial responders at 0.1-3.0 mg/kg displayed clonal expansion among the lowest.

In regard to this clone: Its antigen is undetermined.

The V gene is TRBV5-1, the J gene TRBJ2-1, with 8 bases identical to TRBD1. This TCR was sampled from an adult with an advanced solid tumor such as melanoma, head and neck, liver or kidney cancer. The source was CD4+ or CD8+ T cells sorted from blood, collected in a trial of the OX40 agonist ivuxolimab. Written as DNA, the CDR3 is TGCGCCAGCAGCTCGTCCTGGACAGGGCTCCACAATGAGCAGTTCTTC. It is translated as CASSSSWTGLHNEQFF.